Presented here are 22 T cell receptor beta chains from one specimen sequenced in a study of identical twins. One entry per CDR3 protein results from TCRdb running MiXCR on the 5' RACE reads. The data hold around 100,000 distinct CDR3 sequences, with just under 6% observed a single time. Sequenced input: memory T cells sorted from blood. These receptors originate from a woman between 50 and 59 years old in good health.

Worth noting for this clonotype: This may stem from a read error, because a much larger clone lies one nucleotide away. V gene TRBV7-8 combines with J gene TRBJ2-3; no definite D call. Germline lookup yields CDR1 SGHVS and CDR2 FQNEAQ. V was pared by 8 bases and J by 2 bases, with 11 bases between. This CDR3 contains 13 residues. In nucleotides, the CDR3 is TGTGCCAGCGCGATAGTGGACACAGATACGCAGTATTTT. Translated, it gives CASAIVDTDTQYF. Combining the CDR3 with reference TRBV7-8 and TRBJ2-3 gives the whole variable domain GAGVSQSPRYKVAKRGQDVALRCDPISGHVSLFWYQQALGQGPEFLTYFQNEAQLDKSGLPSDRFFAERPEGSVSTLKIQRTQQEDSAVYLCASAIVDTDTQYFGPGTRLTVL.

Points on this clonotype: The CDR3 end shows no conserved phenylalanine or tryptophan, and so a read error is likely. The chain carries TRBV24-1 and TRBJ2-1; D is possibly TRBD1 (5 bases). V was pared by 5 bases and J by 6 bases, with 7 bases between. Germline-derived CDR1 and CDR2 are KGHDR and SFDVKD. The CDR3 length is 12 residues. For the CDR3, the DNA is TGTGCCACCAGTGGTCAGGGCAATGAGCAGTTCTGC. Its protein product is CATSGQGNEQFC.

This clonotype has ten or more counts. In nucleotides, the CDR3 is TGTGCCAGCAGCTTTGAGGTGGGCCACGAGCAGTACTTC. Translating it yields CASSFEVGHEQYF. The chain has TRBV11-1 and TRBJ2-7; D remains unclear. CDR3 size: 13 residues. Trimming removed 3 bases from V and 5 bases from J, with 11 bases in between. Per the germline V gene, CDR1 is SGHAT and CDR2 is FQDESV (reference sequence).

In its sample, this clonotype was seen a few times. V gene TRBV11-1 combines with J gene TRBJ2-5; D possibly corresponds to TRBD2 (5 bases). The germline gives CDR1 SGHAT, CDR2 FQDESV (reference sequence). CDR3 size: 13 residues. Trimming pared 4 bases from V and 5 bases from J, leaving 11 bases between. The CDR3 region is CASSSEVLETQYF. The CDR3 DNA reads TGTGCCAGCAGCTCGGAGGTTTTGGAGACCCAGTACTTC. The whole variable domain, filled in from reference TRBV11-1 and TRBJ2-5, reads EAEVAQSPRYKITEKSQAVAFWCDPISGHATLYWYRQILGQGPELLVQFQDESVVDDSQLPKDRFSAERLKGVDSTLKIQPAELGDSAMYLCASSSEVLETQYFGPGTRLLVL.

This clonotype was counted many times. V and J are TRBV12-3 or TRBV12-4 and TRBJ2-3; 7 bases fit TRBD1. Trimming at V came to 0 bases and at J to 2 bases, leaving 2 bases not matched to a gene. The CDR3 runs 15 residues. CDR3 residues: CASSLAGTATDTQYF. For the CDR3, the DNA is TGTGCCAGCAGTTTAGCCGGGACAGCCACAGATACGCAGTATTTT.

The chain employs TRBV20-1 and TRBJ2-2, with 8 bases matching TRBD2. Per the germline V gene, CDR1 is DFQATT and CDR2 is SNEGSKA (reference sequence). CDR3 length: 16 amino acids. V was pared by 1 base and J by 8 bases, with 12 bases of the junction left unmatched. The CDR3 bases are TGCAGTGCTAGAGGTCCGGGACTAGGGAGCCGTGGGGAGCTGTTTTTT. Encoded protein: CSARGPGLGSRGELFF.

This clonotype was counted many times. The chain carries TRBV2 and TRBJ1-1; a weak D match, TRBD1 (5 bases). This CDR3 comprises 15 residues. CDR1 is SNHLY, CDR2 FYNNEI, per germline. The V gene lost 4 bases and the J gene lost 0 bases, with 12 bases spanning the gap. The CDR3 reads CASSVYGGVNTEAFF. The DNA of the CDR3 is TGTGCCAGCAGTGTGTATGGGGGGGTGAACACTGAAGCTTTCTTT.

This clonotype appeared many times. An end of the junction differs from the germline gene, which may be a read error. This chain's CDR3 is CASSLAGGPGEQYF. CDR3 bases: TGTGCCAGCAGTTTAGCGGGAGGGCCGGGGGAGCAGTACTTC. The rearrangement uses TRBV5-1 and TRBJ2-7; 11 nucleotides agree with TRBD2. The CDR3 loop spans 14 amino acids. Germline values: CDR1 SGHRS, CDR2 YFSETQ.

This clonotype was picked up many times. The gene calls are TRBV7-8 and TRBJ2-3; D gene unclear. The germline V gene has CDR1 SGHVS and CDR2 FQNEAQ. The CDR3 runs 15 residues. The V end lost 1 base, the J end lost 2 bases, and 10 bases lay between the germline ends. CDR3 coding DNA: TGTGCCAGCAGCTTAGAATTTAGTTTCACAGATACGCAGTATTTT. It translates to CASSLEFSFTDTQYF. Full variable domain (remainder filled in from reference TRBV7-8 and TRBJ2-3): GAGVSQSPRYKVAKRGQDVALRCDPISGHVSLFWYQQALGQGPEFLTYFQNEAQLDKSGLPSDRFFAERPEGSVSTLKIQRTQQEDSAVYLCASSLEFSFTDTQYFGPGTRLTVL.

This clonotype occurred many times. The rearrangement links TRBV5-5 to TRBJ1-4; the match to TRBD1 covers 8 bases. The CDR3 consists of 15 residues. CDR1 and CDR2 (germline): SGHKS, YYEKEE (reference sequence). Trimming removed 2 bases from V and 8 bases from J; junction bases left unmatched: 8. The CDR3 nucleotides read TGTGCCAGCAGCTTTGACAGGGGAAGCTGGGAAAAACTGTTTTTT. The encoded protein is CASSFDRGSWEKLFF.

This clonotype was seen only a few times. V is TRBV13 and J is TRBJ2-1, with 9 bases fitting TRBD2. V lost 2 bases and J lost 5; bases outside the gene matches: 1. Germline-derived CDR1 and CDR2 are PRHDT and FYEKMQ (reference sequence). CDR3 length: 14 residues. The CDR3 protein is CASSLLAGNNEQFF. CDR3 DNA: TGTGCCAGCAGCTTACTAGCGGGAAACAATGAGCAGTTCTTC.

This clonotype was recorded at least ten times. The V gene is TRBV18, the J gene TRBJ2-5, with D possibly being TRBD1 (5 bases). CDR3 length: 12 residues. The V end lost 6 bases, the J end lost 3 bases, and 8 bases lay between the germline ends. CDR1 and CDR2 from the germline V gene are KGHSH and LQKENI. The CDR3 protein is CASSDTEETQYF. The CDR3 coding sequence is TGTGCCAGCTCGGACACAGAAGAGACCCAGTACTTC.

This clonotype was seen repeatedly, ten times or more. The chain carries TRBV27 and TRBJ2-7; D is undetermined. The V gene's germline CDR1 is MNHEY and CDR2 SMNVEV (reference sequence). There are 13 residues in the CDR3. The germline V and J ends were trimmed by 7 bases and 2 bases, with 12 bases remaining between them. The CDR3 DNA reads as TGTGCCAGCAAAGGGATTCAAACCTACGAGCAGTACTTC. Protein sequence: CASKGIQTYEQYF.

This clonotype has only a few counts. The V call is TRBV9, the J call TRBJ2-1, with a tentative D call TRBD2 (6 bases). The CDR3 extends over 16 amino acids. V was pared by 0 bases and J by 7 bases, with 17 bases between. Germline V gene data show CDR1 as SGDLS and CDR2 as YYNGEE. This chain's CDR3 is CASSVGPEGWGNEQFF. The CDR3 DNA reads TGTGCCAGCAGCGTAGGCCCGGAGGGGTGGGGGAATGAGCAGTTCTTC.

In this sample, this clonotype turned up a few times. The chain employs TRBV30 and TRBJ2-1; 9 nucleotides agree with TRBD2. The CDR3 loop spans 14 amino acids. Germline trimming cut 5 bases from V and 4 bases from J; bases unmatched to any gene: 6. Germline CDR1 reads GTSNPN; CDR2 reads SVGIG (reference sequence). CDR3: CAWDSGSKYNEQFF. CDR3 nucleotide sequence: TGTGCCTGGGATAGCGGGAGTAAATACAATGAGCAGTTCTTC.

This clonotype was seen ten or more times. The rearrangement links TRBV29-1 to TRBJ2-4; TRBD1 or TRBD2 may be the D gene (5 bases each). The CDR3 is made up of 9 amino acids. CDR1 is SQVTM and CDR2 is ANQGSEA in the germline V gene. V was clipped by 7 bases and J by 10 bases, with 8 bases between them. The CDR3 loop is CSGWGIQYF. The CDR3 nucleotides read TGCAGCGGATGGGGGATTCAGTACTTC.

Ten or more counts support this clonotype. This chain links TRBV11-3 with TRBJ2-5; the D gene is possibly TRBD1 (6 bases). The CDR3 consists of 13 residues. Trimming removed 1 base at V and 14 bases at J, with 17 bases between. Germline values: CDR1 SGHNT, CDR2 YENEEA. The CDR3 here is CASSLAGGGLTYF. The CDR3 DNA reads TGTGCCAGCAGCTTAGCTGGGGGCGGACTCACCTACTTC.

This clonotype was counted ten times or more. The chain links TRBV9 to TRBJ1-2; D may be TRBD1 (5 bases). Germline lookup yields CDR1 SGDLS and CDR2 YYNGEE. V was cut by 3 bases and J by 8 bases, with 17 bases left in between. This CDR3 has 14 amino acids. CDR3 sequence: CASSASPSSGGYTF. The CDR3 nucleotides are TGTGCCAGCAGCGCCTCACCTTCGTCAGGGGGCTACACCTTC.

This clonotype was seen many times. This chain links TRBV12-3 or TRBV12-4 with TRBJ2-1; 7 nucleotides agree with TRBD1. The V segment lost 4 bases and the J segment 7 bases; nucleotides outside the gene matches: 7. The CDR3 has 14 residues. CDR3 protein: CASSSWTGENEQFF. The CDR3 DNA reads TGTGCCAGCAGTTCGTGGACAGGCGAGAATGAGCAGTTCTTC.

This sequence joins TRBV4-1 and TRBJ2-5; possible D gene TRBD1, 6 bases. Trimming took 6 bases from V and 4 from J, leaving 15 bases between them. The germline V gene encodes CDR1 MGHRA and CDR2 YSYEKL. The CDR3 has 14 amino acids. The CDR3 loop is CASRDPRGTETQYF. As DNA, the CDR3 is TGCGCCAGCAGGGACCCGAGGGGGACAGAGACCCAGTACTTC.

In this sample, this clonotype turned up a few times. The chain is built from TRBV20-1 and TRBJ2-1, with TRBD2 identical over 8 bases. Unmatched junction bases numbered 8, after V lost 4 bases and J lost 0 bases. Per germline, CDR1 DFQATT and CDR2 SNEGSKA (reference sequence). CDR3 size: 16 residues. The CDR3 sequence is CSATPTSGGSYNEQFF. The CDR3 DNA follows: TGCAGTGCTACGCCCACTAGCGGCGGCTCCTACAATGAGCAGTTCTTC.

The sample holds many counts of this clonotype. The genes are TRBV12-3 or TRBV12-4 and TRBJ2-6; D is ambiguous. The germline V and J ends were trimmed by 5 bases and 1 base, with 6 bases remaining between them. The CDR3 sequence is 14 residues long. The CDR3 nucleotides read TGTGCCAGCAGTCAAGGGTCTGGGGCCAACGTCCTGACTTTC. Amino acid sequence: CASSQGSGANVLTF.